The sequence of this T cell receptor beta chain was determined in a study of blood T cells in healthy people across ages. Study results and limitations: The study found more naive CD4+ cells and higher diversity in long-lived than aged donors.

The J segment lost 1 base and the V segment lost 1 base, leaving 2 bases of the junction unmatched. This CDR3 region has 15 residues. Germline CDR1 reads SNHLY; CDR2 reads FYNNEI. PCR was performed a second time for about 7 to 12 cycles using a sample-barcoded 5' primer and a J-beta primer mix. Unique molecular identifiers of 12 random nucleotides labeled each cDNA. MiXCR, applied by TCRdb to the 5' RACE reads, yields one record per CDR3 protein. Of approximately 960,000 distinct CDR3 sequences in the sample, almost 30% are singletons; the top ten hold around 9.6%. Turning to this clonotype: Its specificity is not known.

The sample was also linked to a second study, of T cells of mothers and their children. That work states: Over five children and their three healthy Caucasian mothers were the donors. Every mother produced more than 8.5 million TCR beta CDR3 reads, whereas every child provided 3 million to 3.5 million.

This clonotype was sampled from a woman between 40 and 55 years old in good health. What was sequenced was blood. This rearrangement joins TRBV2 to TRBJ2-7, with TRBD1 matching over 9 bases. CDR3 sequence reads: CASSEGTGESYEQYF. The CDR3 DNA follows: TGTGCCAGCAGTGAAGGGACAGGGGAGTCCTACGAGCAGTACTTC.